Below, 13 T cell receptor beta chains from the same sample are listed, as sequenced in a study of blood T cell repertoires in COVID-19. The data were produced by immunoSEQ multiplex PCR, yet TCRdb's version contains in-frame clones alone and is incomplete. The data show 270,000 or so clones, around four fifths seen once. Sequenced input: peripheral blood. These receptors originate from a woman in her forties or fifties who had recovered from COVID-19.

In its sample, this clone was seen a few times. The chain combines TRBV5-1 with TRBJ2-7; D is unclear. V was shortened by 4 bases and J by 3 bases, with 17 bases between the two germline ends. The CDR3 is 15 amino acids. The V gene's germline CDR1 is SGHRS and CDR2 YFSETQ. The CDR3 sequence: CASSLGGGDVYEQYF. CDR3 in DNA: TGCGCCAGCAGCCTGGGTGGCGGCGATGTCTACGAGCAGTACTTC.

V usage is TRBV28 and J usage is TRBJ1-5, with TRBD1 matching over 8 bases. CDR1 MDHEN and CDR2 SYDVKM come from the germline V gene. This CDR3 has 15 amino acids. The ends lost 6 bases at V and 2 bases at J; junction bases unmatched: 6. In nucleotides, the CDR3 is TGTGCCAGCAGAGGACAGGGTGGTGGCAATCAGCCCCAGCATTTT. It encodes CASRGQGGGNQPQHF.

This clone was seen only a few times. The rearrangement joins TRBV7-8 to TRBJ2-7; 9 nucleotides agree with TRBD1. V shed 1 base and J 5 bases; nucleotides not matched to a gene: 9. The CDR3 is 16 residues long. Germline CDR1 SGHVS, CDR2 FQNEAQ. CDR3 amino acids: CASSLGASTGGHEQYF. As DNA, the CDR3 is TGTGCCAGCAGCTTAGGGGCGAGTACAGGGGGCCACGAGCAGTACTTC.

J is TRBJ1-5 and V is TRBV7-2; D uncertain. CDR1 is SGHTA, CDR2 FQGNSA, per germline. V was clipped by 1 base and J by 7 bases, with 14 bases between them. The CDR3 runs to 15 residues. This chain's CDR3 is CASSLVVGSGQPQHF. In DNA, the CDR3 is TGTGCCAGCAGCTTAGTTGTGGGGTCGGGACAGCCCCAGCATTTT.

The V and J genes are TRBV19 and TRBJ2-3; 8 nucleotides agree with TRBD1. V was clipped by 3 bases and J by 0 bases; unmatched bases: 8. This CDR3 is 17 amino acids long. Germline V gene sequence: CDR1 LNHDA, CDR2 SQIVND (reference sequence). The CDR3 DNA reads as TGTGCCAGTAGTATCCAACCGGGACAGGCTAGCACAGATACGCAGTATTTT. Encoded protein: CASSIQPGQASTDTQYF.

The chain joins TRBV30 to TRBJ2-5, with 14 positions matching TRBD2. With V trimmed by 5 bases and J by 4 bases, 3 bases remained unmatched. The CDR3 is 14 residues long. The germline CDR1 and CDR2 sequences are GTSNPN and SVGIG (reference sequence). DNA of the CDR3: TGTGCCTGGCTCGGGACTAGCGGGAGAGAGACCCAGTACTTC. It is translated as CAWLGTSGRETQYF.

This clone was counted a few times. The V gene is TRBV6-5, the J gene TRBJ1-1; tentatively, D is TRBD1 (5 bases). Trimming took off 4 bases at V and 8 bases at J, with 8 bases between the two ends. Germline CDR1 and CDR2: MNHEY and SVGAGI. The CDR3 loop spans 11 amino acids. The CDR3 loop reads CASSFDREAFF. Here the CDR3 DNA reads TGTGCCAGCAGTTTCGACAGAGAAGCTTTCTTT.

The rearrangement joins TRBV5-1 to TRBJ2-1; 10 bases are shared with TRBD1. Germline loops: CDR1 SGHRS, CDR2 YFSETQ. The J segment lost 2 bases and the V segment lost 4 bases, leaving 6 bases of the junction unmatched. The CDR3 length is 16 residues. The DNA for the CDR3 is TGCGCCAGCAGCATCAGACAGGGGGCTACCTACAATGAGCAGTTCTTC. Translation gives CASSIRQGATYNEQFF.

This clone was detected once. The chain has TRBV11-2 and TRBJ2-7, with D possibly matching TRBD1 (6 bases). The germline V gene encodes CDR1 SGHAT and CDR2 FQNNGV. The CDR3 length is 14 residues. The V and J ends lost 6 bases and 3 bases respectively, with 15 bases between them. The CDR3 DNA follows: TGTGCCAGCAGAACTTACAGGGAAAGCTACGAGCAGTACTTC. Protein: CASRTYRESYEQYF.

V and J are TRBV19 and TRBJ1-5, with 10 bases that match TRBD1. The CDR3 consists of 18 residues. Germline CDR1 LNHDA, CDR2 SQIVND (reference sequence). V was pared by 3 bases and J by 1 base, with 9 bases of the junction left unmatched. The CDR3 reads CASSMTGQGTLSNQPQHF. DNA for the CDR3: TGTGCCAGTAGTATGACGGGACAGGGGACTTTGAGCAATCAGCCCCAGCATTTT.

This clone was detected a few times. The J gene is TRBJ2-5, the V gene TRBV7-2; 7 nucleotides match TRBD1. Trimming cost V 4 bases and J 4 bases; bases outside gene matches: 3. The CDR3 length is 13 residues. Germline V lookup: CDR1 SGHTA, CDR2 FQGNSA. The CDR3 sequence: CASSWTGSETQYF. CDR3 bases: TGTGCCAGCAGCTGGACAGGTTCAGAGACCCAGTACTTC.

The chain uses TRBV5-8 and TRBJ2-1; the D gene is possibly TRBD2 (8 bases). The V gene lost 7 bases and the J gene lost 9 bases, with 17 bases spanning the gap. This CDR3 region has 13 residues. The germline V gene has CDR1 SGHTS and CDR2 YDEGEE. The CDR3 region has the DNA TGTGCCAGCCTATCGGGAGGGGGCTTTGAGCAGTTCTTC. It translates to CASLSGGGFEQFF.

The chain is built from TRBV4-3 and TRBJ1-3; TRBD1 might be the D (6 bases). Germline V gene data show CDR1 as LGHNA and CDR2 as YSLEER. The length of the CDR3 is 17 residues. Trimming cost V 1 base and J 0 bases, with 13 bases left between them. CDR3 sequence reads: CASSQGTGGGSGNTIYF. The CDR3, as DNA: TGCGCCAGCAGCCAAGGTACGGGAGGGGGCTCTGGAAACACCATATATTTT.